This is a list of T cell receptor beta chains from one sample in a study of cytomegalovirus exposure and HLA in healthy donors. Clones were read by immunoSEQ multiplex PCR, and TCRdb kept only the in-frame ones, dropping some. The sample has 150,000 to 160,000 clones, approximately 82% seen once. The sample taken for sequencing was PBMCs. These receptors came from a woman in her forties or fifties in good health and CMV-seropositive. CDR3s include the opening cysteine and the closing phenylalanine or tryptophan. A D gene is named only where the DNA matches it firmly.

V gene	CDR3 length	D gene	J gene	CDR3 protein
TRBV2	15	TRBD1	TRBJ2-7	CASSDPGTVAYEQYF
TRBV10-2	13	.	TRBJ1-2	CASSGLYSGGYTF
TRBV6-6	11	.	TRBJ1-6	CASAGNSPLHF
TRBV9	14	.	TRBJ1-5	CASSPGLINQPQHF
TRBV7-2	16	TRBD1	TRBJ2-2	CASTLPQGAVTGELFF
TRBV21-1	20	.	TRBJ2-4	CASSKAGGQFPILAKNIQYF
TRBV6-6	15	TRBD1	TRBJ1-2	CASSLGQGFKNGYTF
TRBV21-1	16	.	TRBJ1-2	CASSKEYRGANYGYTF
TRBV6-5	15	.	TRBJ1-5	CASSTKRTSNQPQHF
TRBV4-1	14	TRBD1	TRBJ2-1	CASTPTGTIDEQFF
TRBV7-2	14	TRBD1	TRBJ1-3	CASSQDRAGNTIYF
TRBV6-6	15	.	TRBJ1-3	CASSTRGRAGNTIYF
TRBV10-3	17	TRBD1	TRBJ2-2	CAISESPGQGATGELFF
TRBV12-5	18	TRBD1	TRBJ2-1	CASGLGPGDSPPWDEQFF
TRBV29-1	13	TRBD2	TRBJ2-3	CSVERGGRDTQYF
TRBV15	12	.	TRBJ1-1	CATSSTGTEAFF
TRBV2	13	.	TRBJ1-4	CASSGQVAEKLFF
TRBV9	14	.	TRBJ2-3	CASSVPTIGDTQYF
TRBV27	15	TRBD1	TRBJ1-2	CASRSLTGGPLSYTF
TRBV19	14	.	TRBJ1-2	CASKTPWGDYGYTF
TRBV5-1	14	.	TRBJ2-3	CASSWGDPADTQYF
TRBV15	16	.	TRBJ1-4	CATSSIEGATNEKLFF
TRBV5-6	14	.	TRBJ2-7	CASSLVDSPHEQYF
TRBV7-8	13	.	TRBJ1-6	CASSLARNSPLHF
TRBV29-1	12	.	TRBJ2-7	CSVSGDKYEQYF
TRBV2	14	.	TRBJ1-4	CASSHRVNNEKLFF
TRBV12-5	14	.	TRBJ1-2	CASAPGDGAYGYTF
TRBV28	15	TRBD1	TRBJ1-3	CASWDRENSGNTIYF
TRBV30	14	.	TRBJ1-1	CAWSVRRRDTEAFF
TRBV7-2	14	.	TRBJ1-4	CASSSGLGNEKLFF
TRBV7-8	14	.	TRBJ2-7	CASSSTGKGLEQYF
TRBV27	16	.	TRBJ2-1	CASSYSQGSSYNEQFF
TRBV27	15	TRBD1	TRBJ2-7	CASKTLTGTSYEQYF
TRBV5-1	17	TRBD2	TRBJ2-7	CASSLEHTRGVVNEQYF
TRBV4-1	16	.	TRBJ1-3	CASSQALEGFGNTIYF
TRBV5-4	17	TRBD2	TRBJ2-3	CASSFRLAGGSGDTQYF
TRBV7-9	15	.	TRBJ2-7	CASSLAQGPRYEQYF
TRBV7-9	14	TRBD1	TRBJ2-7	CSSSLDRVAYEQYF
TRBV20-1	10	.	TRBJ1-2	CSALNYGYTF